Shown below are 2 T cell receptor beta chains from a single sample sequenced in a study of long-term antiretroviral therapy in people with HIV. Investigators performed immunoSEQ version v3.0 at survey level. The data were produced by immunoSEQ multiplex PCR, yet TCRdb's version contains in-frame clones alone and is incomplete. Seen here are tens of thousands of clones, roughly 84% observed once, and the top ten hold roughly 8.1%. Sequenced here: unsorted PBMCs, sampled at the start of antiretroviral therapy. These receptors all come from a man over 45 with HIV.

The DNA of the CDR3 is TGTGCCAGCATCAGGGATAGCGGTCGGTCCTACAATGAGCAGTTCTTC. Its translation is CASIRDSGRSYNEQFF. This rearrangement joins TRBV28 to TRBJ2-1; a possible D gene is TRBD2 (6 bases). From germline, CDR1 is MDHEN and CDR2 SYDVKM. This CDR3 has 16 residues. The ends were cut back, 7 bases at V and 1 base at J, with 17 bases in the middle.

The chain is built from TRBV19 and TRBJ1-2; D is undetermined. The CDR3 is 16 amino acids. The germline gives CDR1 LNHDA, CDR2 SQIVND (reference sequence). Deletions cut 2 bases from V and 4 bases from J, with 17 bases between. CDR3 coding DNA: TGTGCCAGTAGTATATACGCCAGAAGAGGTGGCTATGGCTACACCTTC. As protein: CASSIYARRGGYGYTF.